This TCR beta chain is drawn from a study of blood T cell repertoires in COVID-19. Study overall: COVID-19 samples from acute and convalescent phases originated in the United States, Italy and Spain. Sources were T cells, B-cell-depleted T cells, or PBMCs; the material itself was cDNA or gDNA.

Original processing notes: Estimates of nucleated cell counts were drawn from the amplification of reference gene primers. The method was immunoSEQ multiplex PCR; TCRdb's version includes in-frame clones alone and lacks a portion of them. V, J and clone size derive from that table, while D and trimming were established from the DNA sequence. Of roughly 38,000 clones detected, approximately 91% appear once; the ten largest clones hold about 2.2%. The germline V gene encodes CDR1 SNHLY and CDR2 FYNNEI. Trimming took 5 bases from V and 4 from J, leaving 15 bases between them. The length of the CDR3 is 14 residues.

Input material: peripheral blood. The sequence derives from a man in his fifties with active COVID-19. The V gene is TRBV2, the J gene TRBJ2-7; tentative D call: TRBD1 (6 bases). The CDR3 region is CASSIRDNLYEQYF. The CDR3 region has the DNA TGTGCCAGCAGTATCCGGGACAACTTATACGAGCAGTACTTC.